The entry below gives a single TCR beta chain sequence along with its context. Its antigen is not yet known. No per-base quality is available; no much larger clone lies one base away. Each collaborating institution followed its own protocols to collect whole blood in K2EDTA tubes. For TCRbeta analysis, collaborators shipped samples in one of three forms: frozen whole blood, isolated PBMCs, or DNA extracted from either of those sample types. The sample comes from a study of blood T cell repertoires in COVID-19 (dated by TCRdb to the early 2020s). In terms of the full investigation: Samples from collaborators originated in the United States, Italy and Spain and spanned both the acute and convalescent phases of COVID-19. The material from the prospective study consisted of cDNA or gDNA derived from T cells, B-cell-depleted T cells, or PBMCs. Deeply sampled blood TCRbeta repertoires from subjects exposed to, actively infected with, or recovered from COVID-19 were included in the dataset. The repertoires were made available in a free public database intended to serve as a resource for research on the immune response to SARS-CoV-2. The samples were drawn from the first 160 participants of the ongoing ImmuneRACE study and from 950 to 1,500 subjects provided by 6 global collaborators. The sample metadata nearly always contained a de-identified subject ID, COVID-19 status, age in years and sex. HLA class I and class II types, where available, came from metadata supplied by the sample provider rather than from assay-based typing.

The immunoSEQ Assay, a bias-controlled multiplex PCR, was used to amplify TCRbeta CDR3 regions from genomic DNA. The study's processing was this. Nucleated cell counts per sample were estimated from amplification of reference gene primers within the assay. To quantify the absolute abundance of each unique TCRbeta CDR3 rearrangement, sequence reads were collapsed and filtered. For each sample, productive Simpson clonality was calculated as the square root of Simpson's diversity index across productive rearrangements. This is the immuneACCESS table as TCRdb keeps it, with only in-frame sequences that have V and J called. A part of the clones is gone; compared with another copy, unresolved V genes explain less than half, and the rest is unexplained. That table furnishes V, J and clone size, whereas the DNA furnished D and trimming. The sample data list over 65,000 clones, and about nine tenths of these were observed just once. Of the sample, 25% to 30% is held by the ten largest clones.

The CDR3 spans 15 residues, from the cysteine through the phenylalanine. CDR3 DNA is the only sequence kept; it has 45 bases, read in frame from the first base. The germline V gene (reference sequence) yields LNHDA for CDR1 and SQIVND for CDR2. V was cut back by 7 bases and J by 3 bases, leaving a gap of 19 bases between them. Paper-wide results and their limitations: The amount of clinical and demographic metadata varied by source and participant and was provided uncurated.

Sequences were obtained from peripheral blood. The chain is made from TRBV19 and TRBJ2-7; a tentative D match to TRBD1 spans 6 bases. The clonotype comes from a middle-aged man with active or convalescent COVID-19. The DNA sequence reads TGTGCCAGTAAAACCAAACTGGGACAAATCTACGAGCAGTACTTC. Translated, it reads CASKTKLGQIYEQYF.